These 13 T cell receptor beta chains share one sample of origin, sequenced in a study of blood T cells in healthy people across ages. Combining a sample-barcoded 5' primer with a J-beta primer mix, a second PCR ran for about 7 to 12 cycles. One entry per CDR3 protein results from TCRdb running MiXCR on the 5' RACE reads. The table records some 640,000 distinct CDR3 sequences, 45% to 50% of them present only once. What was sequenced was blood. These receptor sequences come from a woman aged 55-70 years in good health.

The chain recombines TRBV4-1 with TRBJ1-2; 10 nucleotides match TRBD1. The V segment lost 4 bases and the J segment 6 bases; nucleotides outside the gene matches: 5. The CDR3 is made up of 14 amino acids. Germline V gives CDR1 MGHRA, CDR2 YSYEKL. CDR3: CASSLDRGTDGYTF. CDR3 in DNA: TGCGCCAGCAGCCTGGACAGGGGGACGGATGGCTACACCTTC.

In this sample, this clonotype turned up a few times. This chain uses TRBV12-5 with TRBJ2-2; D not resolved. The CDR3 has 16 amino acids. V lost 0 bases, J lost 1 base, and 9 bases lay in between. From germline, CDR1 is LGHNT and CDR2 FRNRAP. CDR3 bases: TGTGCTAGTGGTTTGGTACAGACGGGGAACACCGGGGAGCTGTTTTTT. Translation gives CASGLVQTGNTGELFF.

The rearrangement uses TRBV6-2 or TRBV6-3 and TRBJ2-4; perhaps TRBD1 as D (5 bases). The J call is uncertain, as TRBJ2-7 better fits the DNA end. Germline loops: CDR1 MNHEY, CDR2 SVGEGT. CDR3 length: 13 residues. The CDR3 DNA follows: TGTGCCAGCAGACCTGACAGATCCTACGAGCAGTACTTC. Its translation is CASRPDRSYEQYF.

This clonotype was detected once. The chain links TRBV4-3 to TRBJ2-7; D possibly corresponds to TRBD2 (5 bases). V lost 1 base and J 2 bases, leaving 12 bases between the germline ends. Germline-derived CDR1 and CDR2 are LGHNA and YSLEER. There are 15 residues in the CDR3. CDR3 DNA sequence: TGCGCCAGCAGCCAAGCTTATCAGGAGGCCTACGAGCAGTACTTC. Protein product: CASSQAYQEAYEQYF.

This clonotype was picked up many times. The V and J genes are TRBV5-1 and TRBJ2-1; D may be TRBD2 (6 bases). Per the germline V gene, CDR1 is SGHRS and CDR2 is YFSETQ. This CDR3 region has 15 residues. Trimming took off 0 bases at V and 4 bases at J, with 11 bases between the two ends. CDR3 nucleotides: TGCGCCAGCAGCTTGGTGGCTAGCGTGTACAATGAGCAGTTCTTC. This gives the protein CASSLVASVYNEQFF. The whole variable domain, remainder taken from reference TRBV5-1 and TRBJ2-1, is KAGVTQTPRYLIKTRGQQVTLSCSPISGHRSVSWYQQTPGQGLQFLFEYFSETQRNKGNFPGRFSGRQFSNSRSEMNVSTLELGDSALYLCASSLVASVYNEQFFGPGTRLTVL.

The chain is built from TRBV20-1 and TRBJ2-2, with 7 positions matching TRBD2. Germline CDR1 and CDR2: DFQATT and SNEGSKA (reference sequence). Trimming at V came to 4 bases and at J to 7 bases, leaving 6 bases not matched to a gene. The CDR3 totals 13 residues. CDR3 DNA sequence: TGCAGTGCTACGGCACGGGGGGTCGGGGAGCTGTTTTTT. Translating gives CSATARGVGELFF.

V gene TRBV6-5 combines with J gene TRBJ2-7; 7 bases are a match to TRBD2. CDR1 MNHEY and CDR2 SVGAGI come from the germline V gene. V shed 11 bases and J 1 base; nucleotides not matched to a gene: 8. CDR3 size: 13 residues. CDR3: CAVRASGSYEQYF. The CDR3 coding sequence is TGTGCCGTCCGGGCTAGCGGATCCTACGAGCAGTACTTC.

This chain uses TRBV4-1 with TRBJ2-5; no clear D gene. The CDR3 contains 13 residues. Germline lookup yields CDR1 MGHRA and CDR2 YSYEKL. Between the trimmed V and J ends, which lost 4 bases and 1 base, there was a span of 7 bases. The CDR3, as DNA: TGCGCCAGCAGCCGCGGAACCCAAGAGACCCAGTACTTC. This translates into CASSRGTQETQYF.

This chain links TRBV5-5 with TRBJ1-1; D unclear. The CDR3 consists of 11 residues. Germline CDR1 is SGHKS and CDR2 is YYEKEE (reference sequence). V was trimmed by 3 bases and J by 11 bases, leaving 11 bases between them. The CDR3 here is CASSWKSPAFF. The CDR3 nucleotides read TGTGCCAGCAGCTGGAAGTCCCCGGCTTTCTTT. Based on the CDR3 plus reference TRBV5-5 and TRBJ1-1, the full variable domain is DAGVTQSPTHLIKTRGQQVTLRCSPISGHKSVSWYQQVLGQGPQFIFQYYEKEERGRGNFPDRFSARQFPNYSSELNVNALLLGDSALYLCASSWKSPAFFGQGTRLTVV.

The chain recombines TRBV20-1 with TRBJ2-7; D possibly corresponds to TRBD1 (6 bases). V was pared by 4 bases and J by 0 bases, with 13 bases between. Germline V gives CDR1 DFQATT, CDR2 SNEGSKA (reference sequence). This CDR3 comprises 14 residues. In DNA form, the CDR3 reads TGCAGTGCTAAAGGACAGCTACCCTCCTACGAGCAGTACTTC. Residues: CSAKGQLPSYEQYF.

In the case of this clonotype: Sequence at one end of the junction differs from germline and may be a read error. This sequence joins TRBV29-1 and TRBJ2-1; perhaps D is TRBD1 or TRBD2 (5 bases each). Germline V gene lookup returns CDR1 SQVTM and CDR2 ANQGSEA. There are 13 residues in the CDR3. Here the CDR3 DNA reads TGCAGCGTTCGGGGCGGCCGCTACAATGGGCAGTTCTTC. Translating gives CSVRGGRYNGQFF.

Here the CDR3 reads CASSGGSASGNIQYF. The CDR3 DNA sequence: TGTGCCAGCAGCGGAGGGTCGGCTAGCGGAAACATTCAGTACTTC. The genes are TRBV7-3 and TRBJ2-4; TRBD2 aligns across 7 bases. Germline V gene sequence: CDR1 SGHTA, CDR2 FQGTGA. This CDR3 has 15 residues. J gave up 6 bases and V 5 bases, and 10 bases lay outside the gene matches.

The CDR3 reads CASSQDPGAVNEQFF. The DNA of the CDR3 is TGCGCCAGCAGCCAAGATCCGGGGGCGGTTAATGAGCAGTTCTTC. The chain recombines TRBV4-3 with TRBJ2-1, with D perhaps TRBD1 or TRBD2 (6 bases each). V lost 0 bases, J lost 7 bases, and 13 bases lay in between. This CDR3 has 15 amino acids. CDR1 and CDR2 (germline): LGHNA, YSLEER.